Listed below are T cell receptor beta chains from one sample, sequenced in a study of shared clonotypes between healthy human individuals. Profiled with immunoSEQ multiplex PCR; TCRdb holds only in-frame clones, not every one. The table lists approximately 640,000 clones, around 91% of them singletons. The sample taken for sequencing was memory CD8+ T cells from PBMCs. The receptor source for this set is a man aged 18 to 29 in good health. Some clones in this sample may be carry-over from other donors' samples. The CDR3 runs from the conserved cysteine through the conserved F or W. D genes are given only for firm matches. Some rows have no size entry. The others give once, few or many, or a class for an expanded clone.

V gene	J gene	clone size	D gene	CDR3 DNA	CDR3 protein
TRBV6-6	TRBJ2-7	-	-	TGTGCCAGCAGTTCGCGGGGTGATTCCGAGCAGTACTTC	CASSSRGDSEQYF
TRBV19	TRBJ2-2	-	-	TGTGCCAGTAGTATAATGCTAGCTGACACCGGGGAGCTGTTTTTT	CASSIMLADTGELFF
TRBV7-2	TRBJ2-7	many	-	TGTGCCAGCAGCGCAACGACAGCCTTCTCCTACGAGCAGTACTTC	CASSATTAFSYEQYF
TRBV25-1	TRBJ2-4	-	-	TGTGCCAGCAGTGAATGGGGGACCGACCTAGCCAAAAACATTCAGTACTTC	CASSEWGTDLAKNIQYF
TRBV4-1	TRBJ2-3	-	TRBD1	TGCGCCAGCAGCCAAGCAGGCAGGGGGCCAACCACAGATACGCAGTATTTT	CASSQAGRGPTTDTQYF
TRBV30	TRBJ2-3	-	-	TGTGCCTGGAGCCGGCTTTGGGGGTTCGGCACAGATACGCAGTATTTT	CAWSRLWGFGTDTQYF
TRBV6-5	TRBJ2-2	many	-	TGTGCCAGCAGTTACTCGACAGGGGAGCTGTTTTTT	CASSYSTGELFF
TRBV19	TRBJ2-7	-	-	TGTGCCAGTAGTATGGGACGGACTATCTACGAGCAGTACTTC	CASSMGRTIYEQYF
TRBV27	TRBJ1-2	-	-	TGTGCCAGCAGTGGGGGTTTTGGGGGACCGCAAGAGTATGGCTACACCTTC	CASSGGFGGPQEYGYTF
TRBV19	TRBJ2-1	few	TRBD2	TGTGCCAGTACCCAACCCCAGGGACTACTATTACGGAATGAGCAGTTCTTC	CASTQPQGLLLRNEQFF
TRBV5-1	TRBJ2-5	-	-	TGCGCCAGCAGCGTGGGACGCGAACCCGGGGAGACCCAGTACTTC	CASSVGREPGETQYF
TRBV7-6	TRBJ2-1	-	TRBD2	TGTGCCAGCAGCTTAGCACCGACGGGACTACATGAGCAGTTCTTC	CASSLAPTGLHEQFF
TRBV15	TRBJ2-1	-	TRBD2	TGTGCCACCAGCAGAGCACTAGCGGGAGTTAACAATGAGCAGTTCTTC	CATSRALAGVNNEQFF
TRBV19	TRBJ1-1	few	TRBD1	TGTGCCAGTACAGGGGGCATGACTGAAGCTTTCTTT	CASTGGMTEAFF
TRBV19	TRBJ1-1	-	TRBD1	TGTGCCAGTAGTATAGTGAGGAGGGGGCGCACTGAAGCTTTCTTT	CASSIVRRGRTEAFF
TRBV19	TRBJ1-5	-	-	TGTGCCAGTAGTATCTGGGGCAGCCCTAGCAATCAGCCCCAGCATTTT	CASSIWGSPSNQPQHF
TRBV19	TRBJ2-7	-	-	TGTGCCAGTAGTATCGGGACGGGGACTTCCTACGAGCAGTACTTC	CASSIGTGTSYEQYF
TRBV7-8	TRBJ2-1	-	TRBD2	TGTGCCAGCAGAAACCAGCGGGGGAGGGACAATGAGCAGTTCTTC	CASRNQRGRDNEQFF
TRBV4-1	TRBJ1-3	-	TRBD1	TGCGCCAGCAGCCTCCGGGACAGGGGCTACACCATATATTTT	CASSLRDRGYTIYF
TRBV2	TRBJ2-2	-	-	TGTGCCAGCAAACCCCCGGGACTTAGCGGTTTCACCGGGGAGCTGTTTTTT	CASKPPGLSGFTGELFF
TRBV27	TRBJ2-7	-	TRBD1	TGTGCCAGCAGTCTAACCGGGACAGGGTCCTACGAGCAGTACTTC	CASSLTGTGSYEQYF
TRBV19	TRBJ2-3	-	TRBD2	TGTGCCAGTAGTAGGCTAGCGGGAGGGTCAGATACGCAGTATTTT	CASSRLAGGSDTQYF
TRBV30	TRBJ2-1	-	TRBD2	TGTGCCTGGAGGCTAGCGGGAGGGTGGAATGAGCAGTTCTTC	CAWRLAGGWNEQFF
TRBV2	TRBJ1-5	-	-	TGTGCCAGCAAAAAAAGAGGCGGCAATCAGCCCCAGCATTTT	CASKKRGGNQPQHF
TRBV7-8	TRBJ1-3	-	-	TGTGCCAGCAGCAGCCGGACTGGGAGCTCTGGAAACACCATATATTTT	CASSSRTGSSGNTIYF
TRBV5-1	TRBJ1-1	-	-	TGCGCCAGCAGCTTGTTCGGCAGGGACACTGAAGCTTTCTTT	CASSLFGRDTEAFF
TRBV27	TRBJ2-7	-	-	TGTGCCAGCAGTTTCGGAGGGGCTGACTCCTACGAGCAGTACTTC	CASSFGGADSYEQYF
TRBV14	TRBJ2-1	-	-	TGTGCCAGCAGCGACCTAGGGCGGCCCTACAATGAGCAGTTCTTC	CASSDLGRPYNEQFF
TRBV19	TRBJ2-3	-	-	TGTGCCAGTAGTACACTAGGGGATACGCAGTATTTT	CASSTLGDTQYF
TRBV27	TRBJ1-2	many	-	TGTGCCAGCAGAATGGGACTGGGATTTGGCTACACCTTC	CASRMGLGFGYTF
TRBV4-3	TRBJ2-1	many	-	TGCGCCAGCAGCCAAGATAGATCAGCCTTGGATGAGCAGTTCTTC	CASSQDRSALDEQFF
TRBV29-1	TRBJ2-1	-	-	TGCAGCGCCCCCCTGGGGCTCGCCTACAATGAGCAGTTCTTC	CSAPLGLAYNEQFF
TRBV7-9	TRBJ2-7	-	-	TGTGCCAGCAGCTTAGTTTTAGGATCCTACGAGCAGTACTTC	CASSLVLGSYEQYF
TRBV28	TRBJ2-1	-	-	TGTGCCAGCAGTCGAGATGGGGCGTGGGGCTACAATGAGCAGTTCTTC	CASSRDGAWGYNEQFF
TRBV14	TRBJ1-1	-	TRBD1	TGTGCCAGCAGCCGCCCGACAGGGTGGAACACTGAAGCTTTCTTT	CASSRPTGWNTEAFF
TRBV27	TRBJ1-1	-	-	TGTGCCAGCAGTCCCAGGATGAACACTGAAGCTTTCTTT	CASSPRMNTEAFF
TRBV11-2	TRBJ2-7	-	-	TGTGCCAGCAGCTTAGTCCGAACCTCACTAGCCGGGAACTCCTACGAGCAGTACTTC	CASSLVRTSLAGNSYEQYF
TRBV7-9	TRBJ1-2	-	-	TGTGCCAGCAGCTTAGTGGGGGGCTACACCTTC	CASSLVGGYTF
TRBV5-8	TRBJ2-6	-	-	TGTGCCAGCAGCCGCGGTTTTGGGTTCTCTGGGGCCAACGTCCTGACTTTC	CASSRGFGFSGANVLTF
TRBV7-9	TRBJ2-1	-	-	TGTGCCAGCAGCTTACTAGCTCATGAGCAGTTCTTC	CASSLLAHEQFF
TRBV10-3	TRBJ1-2	-	TRBD1	TGTGCCATCAGTGAGGGGACAGGGCGGAACTATGGCTACACCTTC	CAISEGTGRNYGYTF
TRBV14	TRBJ2-5	once	TRBD2	TGTGCCAGCAGCCAAGCAACCGGGACTAGCGGGAGGTGGGGAGCGACCCAGTACTTC	CASSQATGTSGRWGATQYF
TRBV7-6	TRBJ1-2	-	-	TGTGCCAGCAGCTTAGCGGCAGGACCGCTCCCTTCTAACTATGGCTACACCTTC	CASSLAAGPLPSNYGYTF
TRBV27	TRBJ2-3	-	-	TGTGCCAGCGGCTTGTCGGATACGCAGTATTTT	CASGLSDTQYF
TRBV6-6	TRBJ2-1	many	TRBD2	TGTGCCAGCAGTGTAGACCTAGCGGGAGTATCTGAGCAGTTCTTC	CASSVDLAGVSEQFF
TRBV6-5	TRBJ1-1	-	-	TGTGCCAGCAGGGGGATGGTGGGTACTGAAGCTTTCTTT	CASRGMVGTEAFF
TRBV5-6	TRBJ2-1	-	TRBD1	TGTGCCAGCAGCCTCCAGGGGGAGGAGCAGTTCTTC	CASSLQGEEQFF
TRBV27	TRBJ2-2	once	TRBD2	TGTGCCAGCGGTGGACTAGCGGGTACGAACACCGGGGAGCTGTTTTTT	CASGGLAGTNTGELFF